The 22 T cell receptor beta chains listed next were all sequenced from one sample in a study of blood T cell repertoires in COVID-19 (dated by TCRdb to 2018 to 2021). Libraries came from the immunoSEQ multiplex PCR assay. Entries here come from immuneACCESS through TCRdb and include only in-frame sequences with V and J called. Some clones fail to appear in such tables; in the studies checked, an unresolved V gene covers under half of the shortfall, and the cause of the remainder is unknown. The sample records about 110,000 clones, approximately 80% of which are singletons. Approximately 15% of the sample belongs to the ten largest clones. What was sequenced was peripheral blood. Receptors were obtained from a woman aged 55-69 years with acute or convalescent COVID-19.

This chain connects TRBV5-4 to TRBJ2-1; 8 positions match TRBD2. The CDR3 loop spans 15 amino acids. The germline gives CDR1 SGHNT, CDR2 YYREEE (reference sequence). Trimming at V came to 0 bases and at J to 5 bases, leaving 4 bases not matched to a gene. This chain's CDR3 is CASSLDRGGHNEQFF. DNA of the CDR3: TGTGCCAGCAGCTTGGACCGGGGGGGCCACAATGAGCAGTTCTTC.

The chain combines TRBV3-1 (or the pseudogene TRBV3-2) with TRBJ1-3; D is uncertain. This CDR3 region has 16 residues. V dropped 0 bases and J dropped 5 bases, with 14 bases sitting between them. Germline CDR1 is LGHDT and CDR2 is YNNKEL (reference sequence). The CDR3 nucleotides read TGTGCCAGCAGCCAAGATTTTTCCGGAGGAAGAAACACCATATATTTT. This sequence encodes CASSQDFSGGRNTIYF.

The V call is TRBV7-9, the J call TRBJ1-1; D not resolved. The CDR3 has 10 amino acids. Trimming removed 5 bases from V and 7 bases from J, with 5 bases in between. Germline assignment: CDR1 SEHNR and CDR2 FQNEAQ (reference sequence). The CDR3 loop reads CASSLYEAFF. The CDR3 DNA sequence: TGTGCCAGCAGCCTTTATGAAGCTTTCTTT.

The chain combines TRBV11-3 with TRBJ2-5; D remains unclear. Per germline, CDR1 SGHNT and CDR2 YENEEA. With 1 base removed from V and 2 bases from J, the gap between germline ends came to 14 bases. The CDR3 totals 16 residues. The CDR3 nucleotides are TGTGCCAGCAGCTTAGGGCGGTCAGCAGATCAAGAGACCCAGTACTTC. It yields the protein CASSLGRSADQETQYF. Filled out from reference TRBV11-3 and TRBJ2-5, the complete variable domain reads EAGVVQSPRYKIIEKKQPVAFWCNPISGHNTLYWYLQNLGQGPELLIRYENEEAVDDSQLPKDRFSAERLKGVDSTLKIQPAELGDSAVYLCASSLGRSADQETQYFGPGTRLLVL.

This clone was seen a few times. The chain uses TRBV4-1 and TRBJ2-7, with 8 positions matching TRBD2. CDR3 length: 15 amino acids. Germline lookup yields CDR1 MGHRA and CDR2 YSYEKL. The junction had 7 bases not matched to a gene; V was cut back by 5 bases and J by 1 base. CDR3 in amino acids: CASSLGGGSSYEQYF. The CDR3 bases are TGCGCCAGCAGCTTAGGCGGGGGGTCTTCCTACGAGCAGTACTTC.

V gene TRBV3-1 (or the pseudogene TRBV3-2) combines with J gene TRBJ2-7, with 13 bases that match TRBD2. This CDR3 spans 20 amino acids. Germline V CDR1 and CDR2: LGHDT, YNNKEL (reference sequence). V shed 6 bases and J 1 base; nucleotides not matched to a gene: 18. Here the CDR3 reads CASSPGLAGAPALISYEQYF. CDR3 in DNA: TGTGCCAGCAGTCCCGGACTAGCGGGGGCCCCAGCTTTAATATCCTACGAGCAGTACTTC.

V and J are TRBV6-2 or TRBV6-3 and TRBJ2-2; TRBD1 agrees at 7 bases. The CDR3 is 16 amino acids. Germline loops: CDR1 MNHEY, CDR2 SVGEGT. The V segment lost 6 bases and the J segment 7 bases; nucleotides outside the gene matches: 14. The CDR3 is CASSPRVTGDVGELFF. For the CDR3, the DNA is TGTGCCAGCAGCCCTCGCGTCACAGGGGATGTCGGGGAGCTGTTTTTT.

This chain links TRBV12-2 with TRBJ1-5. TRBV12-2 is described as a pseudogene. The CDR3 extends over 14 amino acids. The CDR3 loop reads CASPVGSARKPQHF. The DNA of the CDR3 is TGTGCAAGTCCTGTGGGGAGCGCTAGAAAGCCCCAGCATTTT.

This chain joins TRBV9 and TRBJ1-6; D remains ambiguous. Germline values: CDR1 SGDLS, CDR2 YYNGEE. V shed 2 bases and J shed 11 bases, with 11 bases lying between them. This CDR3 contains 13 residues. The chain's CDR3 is CASSVGPITPLHF. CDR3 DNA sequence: TGTGCCAGCAGCGTTGGCCCGATAACACCCCTCCACTTT.

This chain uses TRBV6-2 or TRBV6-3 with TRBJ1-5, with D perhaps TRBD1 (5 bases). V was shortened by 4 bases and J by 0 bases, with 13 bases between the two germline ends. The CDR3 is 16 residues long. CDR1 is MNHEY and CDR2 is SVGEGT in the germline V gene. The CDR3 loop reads CASSSGGPYSNQPQHF. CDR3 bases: TGTGCCAGCAGTTCCGGGGGTCCCTATAGCAATCAGCCCCAGCATTTT.

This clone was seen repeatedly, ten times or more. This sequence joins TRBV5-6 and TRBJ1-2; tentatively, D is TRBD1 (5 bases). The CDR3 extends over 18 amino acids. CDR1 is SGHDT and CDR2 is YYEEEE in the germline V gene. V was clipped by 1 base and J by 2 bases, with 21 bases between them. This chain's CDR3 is CASSLKVRAAKLNYGYTF. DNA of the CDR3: TGTGCCAGCAGCTTGAAGGTCAGGGCAGCTAAATTAAACTATGGCTACACCTTC.

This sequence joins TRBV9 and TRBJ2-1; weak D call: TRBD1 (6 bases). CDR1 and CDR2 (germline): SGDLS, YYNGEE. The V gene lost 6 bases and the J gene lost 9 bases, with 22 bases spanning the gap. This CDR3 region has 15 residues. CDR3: CASNPTGLPWGEQFF. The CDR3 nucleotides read TGTGCCAGCAATCCCACAGGGCTCCCTTGGGGTGAGCAGTTCTTC.

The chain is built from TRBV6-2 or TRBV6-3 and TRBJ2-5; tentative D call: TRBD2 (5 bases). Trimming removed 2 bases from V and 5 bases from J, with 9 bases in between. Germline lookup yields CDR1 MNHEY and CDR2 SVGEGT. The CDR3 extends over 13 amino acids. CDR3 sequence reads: CASSYGPGETQYF. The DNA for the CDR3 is TGTGCCAGCAGTTACGGCCCGGGGGAGACCCAGTACTTC.

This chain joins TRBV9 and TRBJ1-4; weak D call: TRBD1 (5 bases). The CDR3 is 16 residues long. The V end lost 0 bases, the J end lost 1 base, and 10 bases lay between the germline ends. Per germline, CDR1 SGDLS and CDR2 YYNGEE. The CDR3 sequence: CASSVEGEVTNEKLFF. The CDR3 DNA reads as TGTGCCAGCAGCGTAGAAGGGGAGGTAACTAATGAAAAACTGTTTTTT.

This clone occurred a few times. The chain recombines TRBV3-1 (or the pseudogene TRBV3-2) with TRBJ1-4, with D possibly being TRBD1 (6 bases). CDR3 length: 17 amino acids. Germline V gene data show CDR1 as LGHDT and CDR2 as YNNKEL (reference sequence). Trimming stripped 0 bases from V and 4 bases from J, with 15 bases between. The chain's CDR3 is CASSQDQWTVSNEKLFF. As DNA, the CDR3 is TGTGCCAGCAGCCAAGATCAGTGGACAGTCAGTAATGAAAAACTGTTTTTT.

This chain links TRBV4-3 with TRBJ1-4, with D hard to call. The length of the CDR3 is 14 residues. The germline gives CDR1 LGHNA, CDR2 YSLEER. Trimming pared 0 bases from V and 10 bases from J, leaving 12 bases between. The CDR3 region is CASSQDSTPGKLFF. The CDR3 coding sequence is TGCGCCAGCAGCCAAGATTCGACCCCGGGAAAACTGTTTTTT.

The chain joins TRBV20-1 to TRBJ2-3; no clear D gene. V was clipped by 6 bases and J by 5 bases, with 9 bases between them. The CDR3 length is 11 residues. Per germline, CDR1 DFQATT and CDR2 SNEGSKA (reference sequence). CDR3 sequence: CSAVRVDTQYF. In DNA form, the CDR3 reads TGCAGTGCAGTCCGGGTAGATACGCAGTATTTT.

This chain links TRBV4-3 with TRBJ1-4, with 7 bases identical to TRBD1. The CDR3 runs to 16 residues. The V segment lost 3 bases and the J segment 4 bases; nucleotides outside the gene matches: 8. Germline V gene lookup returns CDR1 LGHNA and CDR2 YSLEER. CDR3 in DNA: TGCGCCAGCAGCCAGATAACAGGGGTCGATAATGAAAAACTGTTTTTT. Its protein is CASSQITGVDNEKLFF.

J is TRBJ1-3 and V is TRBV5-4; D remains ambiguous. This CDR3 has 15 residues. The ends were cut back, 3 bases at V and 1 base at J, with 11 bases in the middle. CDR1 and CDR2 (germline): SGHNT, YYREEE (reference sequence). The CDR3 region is CASSSAELSGNTIYF. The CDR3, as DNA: TGTGCCAGCAGCTCCGCGGAACTTTCTGGAAACACCATATATTTT.

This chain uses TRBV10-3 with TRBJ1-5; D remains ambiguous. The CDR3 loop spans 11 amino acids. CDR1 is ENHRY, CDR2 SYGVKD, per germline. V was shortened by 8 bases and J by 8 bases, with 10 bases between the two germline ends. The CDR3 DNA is TGTGCCATCCGGCGGATCAAGCCCCAGCATTTT. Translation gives CAIRRIKPQHF.

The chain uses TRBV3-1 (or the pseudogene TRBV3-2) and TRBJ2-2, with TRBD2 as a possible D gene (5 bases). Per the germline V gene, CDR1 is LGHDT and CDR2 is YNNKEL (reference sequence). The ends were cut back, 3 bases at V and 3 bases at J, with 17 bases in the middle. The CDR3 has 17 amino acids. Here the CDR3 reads CASSQGERFGDTGELFF. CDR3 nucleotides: TGTGCCAGCAGCCAGGGAGAGCGGTTCGGGGACACCGGGGAGCTGTTTTTT.

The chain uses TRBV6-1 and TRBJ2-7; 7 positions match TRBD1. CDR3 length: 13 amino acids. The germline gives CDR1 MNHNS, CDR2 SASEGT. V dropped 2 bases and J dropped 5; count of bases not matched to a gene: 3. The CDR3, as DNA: TGTGCCAGCAGTGAATTGGACAGGCACGAGCAGTACTTC. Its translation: CASSELDRHEQYF.